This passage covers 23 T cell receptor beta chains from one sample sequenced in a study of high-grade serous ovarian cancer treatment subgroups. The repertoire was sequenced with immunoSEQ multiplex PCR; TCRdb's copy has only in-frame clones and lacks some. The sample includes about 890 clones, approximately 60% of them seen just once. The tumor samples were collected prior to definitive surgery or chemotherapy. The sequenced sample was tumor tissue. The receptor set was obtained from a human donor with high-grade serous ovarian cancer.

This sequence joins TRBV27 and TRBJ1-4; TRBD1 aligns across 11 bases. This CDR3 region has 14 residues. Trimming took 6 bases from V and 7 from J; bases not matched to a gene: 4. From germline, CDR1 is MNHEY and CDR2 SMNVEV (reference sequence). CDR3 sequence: CASRGTGGGEKLFF. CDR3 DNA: TGTGCCAGCAGGGGGACAGGGGGTGGTGAAAAACTGTTTTTT.

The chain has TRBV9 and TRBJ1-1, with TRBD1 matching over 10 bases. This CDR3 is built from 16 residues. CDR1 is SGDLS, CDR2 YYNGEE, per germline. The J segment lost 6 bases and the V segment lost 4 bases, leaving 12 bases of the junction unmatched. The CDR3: CASSFGTGDRGAEAFF. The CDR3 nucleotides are TGTGCCAGCAGCTTCGGGACGGGGGACAGGGGTGCTGAAGCTTTCTTT.

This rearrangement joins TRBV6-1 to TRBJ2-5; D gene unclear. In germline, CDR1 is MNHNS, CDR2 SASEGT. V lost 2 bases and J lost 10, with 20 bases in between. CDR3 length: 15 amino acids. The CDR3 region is CASSEFKLVVGDQYF. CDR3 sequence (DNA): TGTGCCAGCAGTGAATTTAAATTAGTCGTAGGAGACCAGTACTTC.

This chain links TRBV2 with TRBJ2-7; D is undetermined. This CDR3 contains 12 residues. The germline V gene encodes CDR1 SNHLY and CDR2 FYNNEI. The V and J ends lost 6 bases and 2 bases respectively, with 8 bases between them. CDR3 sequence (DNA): TGTGCCAGCAGCGATGATACCTACGAGCAGTACTTC. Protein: CASSDDTYEQYF.

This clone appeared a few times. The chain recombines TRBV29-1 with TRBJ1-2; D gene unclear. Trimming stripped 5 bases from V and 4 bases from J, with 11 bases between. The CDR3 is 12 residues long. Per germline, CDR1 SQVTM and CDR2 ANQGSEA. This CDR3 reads CSVIPGTYGYTF. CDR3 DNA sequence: TGCAGCGTTATCCCTGGAACCTATGGCTACACCTTC.

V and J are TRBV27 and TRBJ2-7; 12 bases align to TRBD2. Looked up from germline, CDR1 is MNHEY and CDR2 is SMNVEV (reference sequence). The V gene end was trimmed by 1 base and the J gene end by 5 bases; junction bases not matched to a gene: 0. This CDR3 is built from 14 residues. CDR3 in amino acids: CASSLWTSGNEQYF. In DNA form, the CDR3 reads TGTGCCAGCAGTTTATGGACTAGCGGGAACGAGCAGTACTTC.

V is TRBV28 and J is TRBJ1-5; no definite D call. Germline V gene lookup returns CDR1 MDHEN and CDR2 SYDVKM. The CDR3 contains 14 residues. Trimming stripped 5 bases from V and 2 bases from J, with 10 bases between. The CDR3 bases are TGTGCCAGCAGTCCCGCCGGAGGCAATCAGCCCCAGCATTTT. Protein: CASSPAGGNQPQHF.

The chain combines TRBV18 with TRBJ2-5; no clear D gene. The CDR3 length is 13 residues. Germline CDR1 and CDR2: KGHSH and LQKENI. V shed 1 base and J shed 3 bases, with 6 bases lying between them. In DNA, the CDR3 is TGTGCCAGCTCACCACTGGAAAAAGAGACCCAGTACTTC. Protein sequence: CASSPLEKETQYF.

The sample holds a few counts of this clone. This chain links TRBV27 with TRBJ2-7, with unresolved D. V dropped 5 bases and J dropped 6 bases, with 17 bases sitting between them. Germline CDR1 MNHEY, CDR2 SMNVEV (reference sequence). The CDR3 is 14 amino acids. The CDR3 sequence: CASSPSSVGGEQYF. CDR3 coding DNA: TGTGCCAGCAGTCCCTCATCAGTTGGTGGCGAGCAGTACTTC.

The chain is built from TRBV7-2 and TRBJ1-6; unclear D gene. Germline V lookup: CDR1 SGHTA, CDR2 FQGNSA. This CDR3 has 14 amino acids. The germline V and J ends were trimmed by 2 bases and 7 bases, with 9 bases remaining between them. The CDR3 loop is CASSLNPTNSPLHF. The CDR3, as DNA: TGTGCCAGCAGCTTAAATCCAACGAATTCACCCCTCCACTTT.

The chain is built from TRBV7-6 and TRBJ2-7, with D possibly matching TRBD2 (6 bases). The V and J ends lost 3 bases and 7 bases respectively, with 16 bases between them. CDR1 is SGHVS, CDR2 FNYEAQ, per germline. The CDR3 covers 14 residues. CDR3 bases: TGTGCCAGCAGCTTCTCGGGAGACCTCCTGGAGCAGTACTTC. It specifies CASSFSGDLLEQYF.

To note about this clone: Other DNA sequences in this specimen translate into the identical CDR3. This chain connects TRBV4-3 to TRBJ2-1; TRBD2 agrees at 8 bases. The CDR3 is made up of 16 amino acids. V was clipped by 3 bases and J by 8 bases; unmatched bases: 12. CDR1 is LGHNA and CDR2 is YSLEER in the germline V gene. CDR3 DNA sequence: TGCGCCAGCAGCCAGGATCGGAGCGGGAGCTTCCATGAGCAGTTCTTC. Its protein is CASSQDRSGSFHEQFF.

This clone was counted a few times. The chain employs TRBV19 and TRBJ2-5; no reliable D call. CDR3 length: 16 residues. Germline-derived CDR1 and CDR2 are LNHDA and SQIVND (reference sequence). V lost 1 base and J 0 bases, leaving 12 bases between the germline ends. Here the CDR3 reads CASSIGASRNQETQYF. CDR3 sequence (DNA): TGTGCCAGTAGTATAGGCGCCAGCCGAAACCAAGAGACCCAGTACTTC.

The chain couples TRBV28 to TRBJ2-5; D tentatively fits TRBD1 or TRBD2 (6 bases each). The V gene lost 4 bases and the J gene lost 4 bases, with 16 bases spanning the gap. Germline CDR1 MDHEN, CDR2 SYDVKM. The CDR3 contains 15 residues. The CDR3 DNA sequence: TGTGCCAGCAGTTCCCCGGGGGCGGGTCTAGAGACCCAGTACTTC. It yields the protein CASSSPGAGLETQYF.

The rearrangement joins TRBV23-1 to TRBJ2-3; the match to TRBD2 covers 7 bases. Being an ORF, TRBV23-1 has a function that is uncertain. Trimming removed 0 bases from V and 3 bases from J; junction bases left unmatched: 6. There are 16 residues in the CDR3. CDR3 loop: CASSQSRDYRTDTQYF. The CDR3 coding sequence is TGCGCCAGCAGTCAATCCCGGGACTACAGGACAGATACGCAGTATTTT.

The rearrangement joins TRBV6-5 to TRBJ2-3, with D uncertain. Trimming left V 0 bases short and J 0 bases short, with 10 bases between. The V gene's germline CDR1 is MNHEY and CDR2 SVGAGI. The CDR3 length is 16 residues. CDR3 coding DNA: TGTGCCAGCAGTTACTCGAGAGGTCCTAGCACAGATACGCAGTATTTT. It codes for CASSYSRGPSTDTQYF.

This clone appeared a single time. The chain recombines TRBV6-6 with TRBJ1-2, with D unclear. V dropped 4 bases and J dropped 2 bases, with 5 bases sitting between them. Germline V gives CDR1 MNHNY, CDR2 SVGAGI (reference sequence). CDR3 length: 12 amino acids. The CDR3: CASSLDNYGYTF. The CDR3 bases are TGTGCCAGCAGTTTGGACAACTATGGCTACACCTTC.

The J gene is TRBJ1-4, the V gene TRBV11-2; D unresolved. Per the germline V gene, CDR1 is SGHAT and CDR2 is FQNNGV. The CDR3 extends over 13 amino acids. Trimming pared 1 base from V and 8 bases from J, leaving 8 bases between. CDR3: CASSLGGWEKLFF. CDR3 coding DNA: TGTGCCAGCAGCTTAGGAGGTTGGGAAAAACTGTTTTTT.

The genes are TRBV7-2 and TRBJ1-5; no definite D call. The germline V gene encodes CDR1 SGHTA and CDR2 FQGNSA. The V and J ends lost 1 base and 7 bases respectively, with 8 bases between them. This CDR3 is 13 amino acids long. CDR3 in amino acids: CASSLGLRQPQHF. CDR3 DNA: TGTGCCAGCAGCTTAGGGTTAAGGCAGCCCCAGCATTTT.

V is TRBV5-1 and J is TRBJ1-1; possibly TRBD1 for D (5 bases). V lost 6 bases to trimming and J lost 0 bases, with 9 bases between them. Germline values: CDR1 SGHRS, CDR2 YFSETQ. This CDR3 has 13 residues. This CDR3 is CASMAGMNTEAFF. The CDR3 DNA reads TGCGCCAGCATGGCAGGGATGAACACTGAAGCTTTCTTT.

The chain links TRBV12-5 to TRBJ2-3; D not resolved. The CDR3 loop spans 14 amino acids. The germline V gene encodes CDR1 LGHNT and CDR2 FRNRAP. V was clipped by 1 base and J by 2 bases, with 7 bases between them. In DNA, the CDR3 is TGTGCTAGTGGTTTGGGACTTTCCACAGATACGCAGTATTTT. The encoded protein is CASGLGLSTDTQYF.

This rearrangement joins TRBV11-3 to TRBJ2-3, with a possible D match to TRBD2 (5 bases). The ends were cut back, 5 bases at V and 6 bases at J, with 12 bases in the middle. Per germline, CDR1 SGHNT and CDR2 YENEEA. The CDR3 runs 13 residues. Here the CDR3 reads CASSLPPGDTQYF. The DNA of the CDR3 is TGTGCCAGCAGCCTCCCGCCGGGGGATACGCAGTATTTT. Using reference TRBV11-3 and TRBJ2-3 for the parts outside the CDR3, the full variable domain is EAGVVQSPRYKIIEKKQPVAFWCNPISGHNTLYWYLQNLGQGPELLIRYENEEAVDDSQLPKDRFSAERLKGVDSTLKIQPAELGDSAVYLCASSLPPGDTQYFGPGTRLTVL.

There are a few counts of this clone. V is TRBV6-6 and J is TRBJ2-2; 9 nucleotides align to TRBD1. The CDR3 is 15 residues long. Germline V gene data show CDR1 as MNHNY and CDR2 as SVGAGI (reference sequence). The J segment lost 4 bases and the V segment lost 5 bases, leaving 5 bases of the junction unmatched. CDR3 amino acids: CASSQTGGSTGELFF. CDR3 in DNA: TGTGCCAGCAGTCAGACAGGGGGAAGCACCGGGGAGCTGTTTTTT.